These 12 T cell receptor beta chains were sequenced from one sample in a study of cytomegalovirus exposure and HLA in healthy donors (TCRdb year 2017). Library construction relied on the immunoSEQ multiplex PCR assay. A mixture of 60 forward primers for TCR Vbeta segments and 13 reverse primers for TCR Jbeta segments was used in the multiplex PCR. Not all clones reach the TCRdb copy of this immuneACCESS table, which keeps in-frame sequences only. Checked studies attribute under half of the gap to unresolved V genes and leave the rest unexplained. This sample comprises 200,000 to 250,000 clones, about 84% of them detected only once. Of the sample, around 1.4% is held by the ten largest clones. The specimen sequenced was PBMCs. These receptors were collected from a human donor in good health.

CDR3 sequence: CASSNKQGYGETQYF. In DNA, the CDR3 is TGTGCCAGTAGCAACAAACAGGGTTACGGGGAGACCCAGTACTTC. J is TRBJ2-5 and V is TRBV19, with D possibly being TRBD1 (6 bases). From germline, CDR1 is LNHDA and CDR2 SQIVND (reference sequence). CDR3 size: 15 residues. V dropped 6 bases and J dropped 5 bases, with 19 bases sitting between them.

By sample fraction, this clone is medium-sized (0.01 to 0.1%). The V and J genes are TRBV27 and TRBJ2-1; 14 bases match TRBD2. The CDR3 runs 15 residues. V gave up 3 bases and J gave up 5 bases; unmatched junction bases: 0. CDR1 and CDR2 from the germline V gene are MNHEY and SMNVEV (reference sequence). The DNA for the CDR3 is TGTGCCAGCAGTTTGGGACTAGCGGGAGACAATGAGCAGTTCTTC. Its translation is CASSLGLAGDNEQFF.

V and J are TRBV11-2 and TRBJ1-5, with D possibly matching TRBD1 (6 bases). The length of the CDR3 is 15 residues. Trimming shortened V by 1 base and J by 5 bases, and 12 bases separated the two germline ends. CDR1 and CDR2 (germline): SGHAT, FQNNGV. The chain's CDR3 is CASSLVGQRHQPQHF. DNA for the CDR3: TGTGCCAGCAGCTTAGTTGGACAGAGACATCAGCCCCAGCATTTT.

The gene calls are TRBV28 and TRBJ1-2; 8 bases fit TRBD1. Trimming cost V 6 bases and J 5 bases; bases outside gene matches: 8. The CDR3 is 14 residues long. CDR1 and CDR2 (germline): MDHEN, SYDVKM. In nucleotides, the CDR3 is TGTGCCAGCAGAAGACAGGGGCCCGGATATGGCTACACCTTC. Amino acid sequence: CASRRQGPGYGYTF.

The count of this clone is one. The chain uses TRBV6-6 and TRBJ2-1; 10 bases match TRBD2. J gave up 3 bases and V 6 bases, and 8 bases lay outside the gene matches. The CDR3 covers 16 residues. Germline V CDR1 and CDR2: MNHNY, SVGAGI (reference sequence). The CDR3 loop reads CASRPRTSGIYNEQFF. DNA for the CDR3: TGTGCCAGCAGGCCCCGCACTAGCGGGATCTACAATGAGCAGTTCTTC.

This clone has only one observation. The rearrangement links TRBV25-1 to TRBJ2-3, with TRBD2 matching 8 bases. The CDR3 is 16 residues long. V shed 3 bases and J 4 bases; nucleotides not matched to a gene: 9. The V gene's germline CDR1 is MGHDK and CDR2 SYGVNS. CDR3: CASSDLYSGNADTQYF. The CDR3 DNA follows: TGTGCCAGCAGTGACTTATATAGCGGGAACGCAGATACGCAGTATTTT.

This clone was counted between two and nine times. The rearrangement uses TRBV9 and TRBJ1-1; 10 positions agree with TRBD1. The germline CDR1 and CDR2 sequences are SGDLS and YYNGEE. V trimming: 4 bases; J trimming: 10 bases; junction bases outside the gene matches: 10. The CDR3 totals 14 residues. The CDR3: CASSPSTGGTGAFF. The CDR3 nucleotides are TGTGCCAGCAGCCCATCGACAGGGGGCACGGGAGCTTTCTTT.

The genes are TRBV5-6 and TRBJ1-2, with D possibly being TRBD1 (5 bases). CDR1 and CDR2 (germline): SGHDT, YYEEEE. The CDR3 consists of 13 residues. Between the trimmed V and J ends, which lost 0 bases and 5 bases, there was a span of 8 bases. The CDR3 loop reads CASSLAPGYGYTF. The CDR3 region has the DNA TGTGCCAGCAGCTTGGCCCCAGGGTATGGCTACACCTTC.

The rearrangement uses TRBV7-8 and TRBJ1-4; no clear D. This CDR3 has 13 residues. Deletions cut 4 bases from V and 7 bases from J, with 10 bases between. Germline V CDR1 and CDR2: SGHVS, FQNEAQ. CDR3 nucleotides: TGTGCCAGCAGCTCTAGAACATCTGAAAAACTGTTTTTT. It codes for CASSSRTSEKLFF. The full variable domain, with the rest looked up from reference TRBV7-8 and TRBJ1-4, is GAGVSQSPRYKVAKRGQDVALRCDPISGHVSLFWYQQALGQGPEFLTYFQNEAQLDKSGLPSDRFFAERPEGSVSTLKIQRTQQEDSAVYLCASSSRTSEKLFFGSGTQLSVL.

The CDR3 reads CASSRLASGSTDTQYF. The CDR3 bases are TGTGCCAGCAGCCGCCTCGCTAGCGGGAGTACAGATACGCAGTATTTT. The V call is TRBV7-8, the J call TRBJ2-3; the match to TRBD2 covers 10 bases. CDR1 and CDR2 from the germline V gene are SGHVS and FQNEAQ. The junction had 8 bases not matched to a gene; V was cut back by 5 bases and J by 3 bases. CDR3 length equals 16 residues.

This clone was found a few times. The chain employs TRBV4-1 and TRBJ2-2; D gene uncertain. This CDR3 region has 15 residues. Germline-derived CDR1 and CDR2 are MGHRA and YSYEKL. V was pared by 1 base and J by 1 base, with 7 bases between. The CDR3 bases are TGCGCCAGCAGCCAAGGAGTTGGGAACACCGGGGAGCTGTTTTTT. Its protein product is CASSQGVGNTGELFF.

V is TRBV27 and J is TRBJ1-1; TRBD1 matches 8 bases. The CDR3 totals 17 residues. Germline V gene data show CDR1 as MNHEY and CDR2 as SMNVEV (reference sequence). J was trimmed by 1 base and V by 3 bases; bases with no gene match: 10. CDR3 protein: CASSFRGGQGRNTEAFF. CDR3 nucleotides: TGTGCCAGCAGTTTTAGGGGAGGACAGGGAAGGAACACTGAAGCTTTCTTT.